This T cell receptor (beta chain) was documented in a study of T cell repertoires in cytomegalovirus infection. Trimming removed 4 bases at V and 10 bases at J, with 11 bases between. CDR3 length: 13 amino acids. Germline V CDR1 and CDR2: SEHNR, FQNEAQ (reference sequence). This clonotype appeared many times. Its matching antigen is unknown. MiXCR, applied by TCRdb to the reads, yields one record per CDR3 protein. The sample lists around 120,000 distinct CDR3 sequences, approximately 24% occurring once. Study-level points and caveats: In two of eight donors, the top clonotype was HLA-C-restricted CMV-specific.

The sequencing input was PBMCs, sequenced either directly or after in vitro stimulation (not recorded which). The chain uses TRBV7-9 and TRBJ1-6, with D possibly being TRBD1 (6 bases). The receptor was isolated from a human donor in good health (CMV status not recorded). Some clones in this sample may be carry-over from other donors' samples. The CDR3 protein is CASSSNRDSPLHF. In DNA, the CDR3 is TGTGCCAGCAGCTCGAACAGGGACTCACCCCTCCACTTT.